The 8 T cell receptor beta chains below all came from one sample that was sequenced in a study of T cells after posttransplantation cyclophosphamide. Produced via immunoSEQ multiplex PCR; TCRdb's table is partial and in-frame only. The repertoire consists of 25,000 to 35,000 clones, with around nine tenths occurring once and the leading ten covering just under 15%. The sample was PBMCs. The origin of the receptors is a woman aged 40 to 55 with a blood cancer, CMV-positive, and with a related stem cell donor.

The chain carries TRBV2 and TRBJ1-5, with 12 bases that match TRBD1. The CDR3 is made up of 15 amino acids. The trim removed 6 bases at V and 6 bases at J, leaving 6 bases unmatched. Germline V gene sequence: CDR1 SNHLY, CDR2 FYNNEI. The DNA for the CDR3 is TGTGCCAGCAGCCCCCGGGACAGGGGGCTTCAGCCCCAGCATTTT. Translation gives CASSPRDRGLQPQHF.

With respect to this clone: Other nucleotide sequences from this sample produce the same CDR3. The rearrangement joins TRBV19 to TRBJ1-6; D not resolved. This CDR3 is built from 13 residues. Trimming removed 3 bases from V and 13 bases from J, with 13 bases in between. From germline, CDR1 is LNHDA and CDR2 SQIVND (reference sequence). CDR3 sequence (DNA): TGTGCCAGTAGTATCCGGGGAGGGTCCCCCCTCCACTTT. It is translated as CASSIRGGSPLHF.

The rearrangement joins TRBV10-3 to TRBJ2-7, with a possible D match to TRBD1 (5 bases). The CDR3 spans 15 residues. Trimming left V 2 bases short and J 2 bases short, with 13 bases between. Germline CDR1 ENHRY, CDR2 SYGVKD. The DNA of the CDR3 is TGTGCCATCAGTGAGGTCGGACAAAAAGCCTACGAGCAGTACTTC. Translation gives CAISEVGQKAYEQYF.

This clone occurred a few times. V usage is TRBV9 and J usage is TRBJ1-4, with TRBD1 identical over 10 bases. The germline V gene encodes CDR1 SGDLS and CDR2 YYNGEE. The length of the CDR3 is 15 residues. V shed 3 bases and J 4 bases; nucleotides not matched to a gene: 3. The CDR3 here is CASSAWDRGNEKLFF. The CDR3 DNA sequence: TGTGCCAGCAGCGCCTGGGACAGGGGTAATGAAAAACTGTTTTTT.

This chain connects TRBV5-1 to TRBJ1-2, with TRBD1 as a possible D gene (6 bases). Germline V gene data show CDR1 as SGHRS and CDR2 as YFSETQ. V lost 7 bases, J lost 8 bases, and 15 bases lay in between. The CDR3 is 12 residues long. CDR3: CASRGGPTGYTF. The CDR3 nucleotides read TGCGCCAGCCGCGGGGGGCCCACGGGCTACACCTTC.

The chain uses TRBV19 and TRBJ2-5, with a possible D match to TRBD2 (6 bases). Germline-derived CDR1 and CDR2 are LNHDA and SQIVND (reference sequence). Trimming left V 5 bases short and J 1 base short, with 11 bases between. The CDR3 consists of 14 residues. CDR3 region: CASSPQGLQETQYF. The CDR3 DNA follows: TGTGCCAGTAGTCCCCAGGGACTCCAAGAGACCCAGTACTTC.

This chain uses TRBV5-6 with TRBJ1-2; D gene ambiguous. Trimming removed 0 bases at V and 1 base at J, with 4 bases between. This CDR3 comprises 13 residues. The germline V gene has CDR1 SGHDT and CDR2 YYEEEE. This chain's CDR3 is CASSLGGNYGYTF. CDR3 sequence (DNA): TGTGCCAGCAGCTTGGGAGGTAACTATGGCTACACCTTC.

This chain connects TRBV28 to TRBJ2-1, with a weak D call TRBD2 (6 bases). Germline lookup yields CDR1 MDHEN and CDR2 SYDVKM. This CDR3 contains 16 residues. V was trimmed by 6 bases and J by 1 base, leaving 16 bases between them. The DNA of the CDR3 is TGTGCCAGCAGGGGGGGAGGCGGGAAGTCCTACAATGAGCAGTTCTTC. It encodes CASRGGGGKSYNEQFF. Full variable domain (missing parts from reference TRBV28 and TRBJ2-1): DVKVTQSSRYLVKRTGEKVFLECVQDMDHENMFWYRQDPGLGLRLIYFSYDVKMKEKGDIPEGYSVSREKKERFSLILESASTNQTSMYLCASRGGGGKSYNEQFFGPGTRLTVL.